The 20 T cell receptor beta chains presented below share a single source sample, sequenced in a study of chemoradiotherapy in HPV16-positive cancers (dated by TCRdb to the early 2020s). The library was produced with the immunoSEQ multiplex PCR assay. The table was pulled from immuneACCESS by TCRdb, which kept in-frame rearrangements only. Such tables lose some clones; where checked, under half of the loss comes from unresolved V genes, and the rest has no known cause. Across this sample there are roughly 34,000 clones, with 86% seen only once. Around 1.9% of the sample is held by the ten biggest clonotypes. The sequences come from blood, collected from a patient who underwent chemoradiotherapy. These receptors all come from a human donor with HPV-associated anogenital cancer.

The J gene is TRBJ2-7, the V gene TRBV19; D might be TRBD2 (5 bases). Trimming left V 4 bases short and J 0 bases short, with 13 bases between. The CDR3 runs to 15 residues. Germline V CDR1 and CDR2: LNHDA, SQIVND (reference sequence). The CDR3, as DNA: TGTGCCAGTAGTAGCTGGAGGAGCGGCTCCTACGAGCAGTACTTC. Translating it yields CASSSWRSGSYEQYF. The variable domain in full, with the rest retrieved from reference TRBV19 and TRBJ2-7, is DGGITQSPKYLFRKEGQNVTLSCEQNLNHDAMYWYRQDPGQGLRLIYYSQIVNDFQKGDIAEGYSVSREKKESFPLTVTSAQKNPTAFYLCASSSWRSGSYEQYFGPGTRLTVT.

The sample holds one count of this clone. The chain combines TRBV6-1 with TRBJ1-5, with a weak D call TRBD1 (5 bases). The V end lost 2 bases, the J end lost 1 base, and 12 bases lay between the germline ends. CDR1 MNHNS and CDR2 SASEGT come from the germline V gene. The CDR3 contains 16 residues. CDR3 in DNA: TGTGCCAGCAGTGAAATGTTCGGGGGGAGCAATCAGCCCCAGCATTTT. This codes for CASSEMFGGSNQPQHF.

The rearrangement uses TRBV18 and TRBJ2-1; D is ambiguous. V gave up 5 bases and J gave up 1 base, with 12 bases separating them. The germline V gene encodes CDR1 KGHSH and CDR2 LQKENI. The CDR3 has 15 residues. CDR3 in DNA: TGTGCCAGCTCATTAAACCTAGGTTCCTACAATGAGCAGTTCTTC. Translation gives CASSLNLGSYNEQFF.

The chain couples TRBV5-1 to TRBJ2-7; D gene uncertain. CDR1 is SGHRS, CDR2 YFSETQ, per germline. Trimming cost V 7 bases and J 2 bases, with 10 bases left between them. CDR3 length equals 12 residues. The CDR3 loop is CASSGQTYEQYF. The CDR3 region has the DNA TGCGCCAGCTCCGGGCAGACCTACGAGCAGTACTTC.

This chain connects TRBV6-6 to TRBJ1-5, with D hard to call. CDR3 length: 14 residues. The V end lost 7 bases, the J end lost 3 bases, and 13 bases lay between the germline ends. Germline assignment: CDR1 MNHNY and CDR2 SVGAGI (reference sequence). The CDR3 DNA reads TGTGCCAGCACCCCCCCCCGAGACAATCAGCCCCAGCATTTT. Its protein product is CASTPPRDNQPQHF.

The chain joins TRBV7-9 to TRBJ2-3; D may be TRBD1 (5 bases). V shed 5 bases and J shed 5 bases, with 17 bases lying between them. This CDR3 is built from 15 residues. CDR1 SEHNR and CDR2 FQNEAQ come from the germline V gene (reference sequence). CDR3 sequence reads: CASSLMLAGLDTQYF. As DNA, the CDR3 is TGTGCCAGCAGCCTAATGCTTGCAGGGCTAGATACGCAGTATTTT.

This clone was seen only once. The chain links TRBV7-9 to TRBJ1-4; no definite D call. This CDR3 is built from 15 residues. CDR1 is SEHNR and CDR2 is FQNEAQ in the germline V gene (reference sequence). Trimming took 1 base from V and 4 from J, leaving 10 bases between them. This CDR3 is CASSLGVLYNEKLFF. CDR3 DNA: TGTGCCAGCAGCTTAGGAGTCCTCTATAATGAAAAACTGTTTTTT.

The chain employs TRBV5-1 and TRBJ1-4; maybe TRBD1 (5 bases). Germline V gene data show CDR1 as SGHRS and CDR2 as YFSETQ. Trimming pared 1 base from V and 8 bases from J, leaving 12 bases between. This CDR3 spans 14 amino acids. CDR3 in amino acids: CASSLLGDEEKLFF. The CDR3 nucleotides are TGCGCCAGCAGCTTGTTAGGGGATGAAGAAAAACTGTTTTTT. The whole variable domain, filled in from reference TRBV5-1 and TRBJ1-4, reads KAGVTQTPRYLIKTRGQQVTLSCSPISGHRSVSWYQQTPGQGLQFLFEYFSETQRNKGNFPGRFSGRQFSNSRSEMNVSTLELGDSALYLCASSLLGDEEKLFFGSGTQLSVL.

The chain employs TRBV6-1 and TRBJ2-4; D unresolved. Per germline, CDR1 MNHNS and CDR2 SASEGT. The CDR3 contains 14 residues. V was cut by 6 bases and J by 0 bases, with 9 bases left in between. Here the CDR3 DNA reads TGTGCCAGCAGCGCAGAGCTAGCCAAAAACATTCAGTACTTC. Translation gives CASSAELAKNIQYF.

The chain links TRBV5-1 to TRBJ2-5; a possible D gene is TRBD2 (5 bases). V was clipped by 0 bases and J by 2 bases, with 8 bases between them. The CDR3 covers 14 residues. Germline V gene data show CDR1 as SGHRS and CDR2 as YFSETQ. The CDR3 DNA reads TGCGCCAGCAGCTTGGGGAGAGGGCAAGAGACCCAGTACTTC. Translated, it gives CASSLGRGQETQYF.

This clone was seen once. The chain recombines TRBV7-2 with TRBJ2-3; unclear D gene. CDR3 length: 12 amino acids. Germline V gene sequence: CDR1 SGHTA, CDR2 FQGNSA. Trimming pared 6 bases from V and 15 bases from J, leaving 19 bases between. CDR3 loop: CASSKMGPYRYF. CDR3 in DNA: TGTGCCAGCAGTAAAATGGGCCCCTACCGATATTTT.

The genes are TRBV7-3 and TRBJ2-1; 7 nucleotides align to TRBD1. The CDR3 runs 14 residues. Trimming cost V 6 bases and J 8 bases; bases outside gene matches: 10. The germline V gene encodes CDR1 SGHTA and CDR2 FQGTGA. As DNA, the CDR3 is TGTGCCAGCAGGAGAGGGGGCCTTGAGGATGAGCAGTTCTTC. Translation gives CASRRGGLEDEQFF.

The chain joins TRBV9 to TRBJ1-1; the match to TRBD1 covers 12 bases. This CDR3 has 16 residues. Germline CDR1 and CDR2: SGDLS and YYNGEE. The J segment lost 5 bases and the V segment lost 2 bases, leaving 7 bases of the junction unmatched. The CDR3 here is CASSVGTGGITTEAFF. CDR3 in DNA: TGTGCCAGCAGCGTGGGGACAGGGGGCATTACAACTGAAGCTTTCTTT.

Here the CDR3 reads CASTAKKGKNYGYTF. CDR3 DNA: TGTGCCAGCACTGCTAAAAAGGGGAAGAACTATGGCTACACCTTC. This rearrangement joins TRBV6-1 to TRBJ1-2, with D maybe TRBD1 (5 bases). The length of the CDR3 is 15 residues. With 7 bases removed from V and 2 bases from J, the gap between germline ends came to 17 bases. CDR1 and CDR2 from the germline V gene are MNHNS and SASEGT.

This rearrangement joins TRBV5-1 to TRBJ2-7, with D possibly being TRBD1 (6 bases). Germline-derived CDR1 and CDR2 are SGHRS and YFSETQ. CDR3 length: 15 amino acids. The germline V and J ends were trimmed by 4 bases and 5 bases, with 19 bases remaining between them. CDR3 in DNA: TGCGCCAGCAGCGGCCCCGGGATCAGGGGCGACGAGCAGTACTTC. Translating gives CASSGPGIRGDEQYF. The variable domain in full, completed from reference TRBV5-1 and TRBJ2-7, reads KAGVTQTPRYLIKTRGQQVTLSCSPISGHRSVSWYQQTPGQGLQFLFEYFSETQRNKGNFPGRFSGRQFSNSRSEMNVSTLELGDSALYLCASSGPGIRGDEQYFGPGTRLTVT.

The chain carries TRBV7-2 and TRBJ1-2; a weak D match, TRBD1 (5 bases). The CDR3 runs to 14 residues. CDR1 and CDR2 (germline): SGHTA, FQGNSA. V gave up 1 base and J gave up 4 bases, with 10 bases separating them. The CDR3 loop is CASSLDMGGYGYTF. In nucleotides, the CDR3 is TGTGCCAGCAGCTTAGATATGGGGGGCTATGGCTACACCTTC.

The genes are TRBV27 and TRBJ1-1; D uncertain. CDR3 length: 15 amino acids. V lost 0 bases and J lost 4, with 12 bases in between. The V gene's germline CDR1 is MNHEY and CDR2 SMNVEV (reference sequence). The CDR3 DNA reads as TGTGCCAGCAGTTTATCGCCGGGGATCGGCACTGAAGCTTTCTTT. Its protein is CASSLSPGIGTEAFF.

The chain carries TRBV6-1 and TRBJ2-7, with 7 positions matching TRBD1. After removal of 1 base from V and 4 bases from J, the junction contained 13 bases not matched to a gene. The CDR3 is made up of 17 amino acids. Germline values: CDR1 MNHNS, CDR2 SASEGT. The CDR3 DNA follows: TGTGCCAGCAGTGAAGAGGTCCCTCGGGACAGAGAATACGAGCAGTACTTC. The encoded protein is CASSEEVPRDREYEQYF.

The CDR3 spells CASSTNGQSYGYTF. The CDR3 region has the DNA TGTGCCAGCAGCACAAACGGACAGAGCTATGGCTACACCTTC. The chain recombines TRBV7-3 with TRBJ1-2; perhaps TRBD1 as D (6 bases). The CDR3 runs to 14 residues. Trimming shortened V by 5 bases and J by 4 bases, and 14 bases separated the two germline ends. CDR1 and CDR2 from the germline V gene are SGHTA and FQGTGA.

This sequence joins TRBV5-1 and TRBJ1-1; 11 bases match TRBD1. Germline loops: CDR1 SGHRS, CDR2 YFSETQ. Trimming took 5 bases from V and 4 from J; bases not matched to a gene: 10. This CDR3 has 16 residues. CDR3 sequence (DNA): TGCGCCAGCAGGCCTGGAAGGACAGGGGGCGGCACTGAAGCTTTCTTT. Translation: CASRPGRTGGGTEAFF.